This TCR beta chain appears in the sequencing data of a study of cytomegalovirus exposure and HLA in healthy donors. Concerning this clone: What it binds is not known.

The table came from immunoSEQ multiplex PCR; TCRdb's copy has only in-frame clones and leaves some out. The sample records some 270,000 clones, 80% to 90% being singletons. Separation from the roughly 670-subject first cohort characterized the roughly 130-subject validation cohort, to which the donors belonged. CDR1 GTSNPN and CDR2 SVGIG come from the germline V gene (reference sequence). The ends were cut back, 2 bases at V and 5 bases at J, with 12 bases in the middle. This CDR3 comprises 13 residues. Study results and limitations: Within the 120 or so validation repertoires, first-cohort TCR clusters tended to co-occur, according to a later analysis. Listed as cytomegalovirus-associated were 150 to 200 TCR beta chains. For most TCR sequences rarity was the rule, although some public TCRs occurred in many donors.

This receptor was identified in a woman between 18 and 30 years old in good health and CMV-seronegative. The J gene is TRBJ1-1, the V gene TRBV30; D is possibly TRBD1 (6 bases). Source material: PBMCs. As DNA, the CDR3 is TGTGCCTGGAGTACAGGGTTAGAGACTGAAGCTTTCTTT. The encoded protein is CAWSTGLETEAFF.